The 21 T cell receptor beta chains listed next were all sequenced from one sample in a study of T-cell reconstitution after alpha-beta-depleted transplantation in children. Molecular barcoding with unique molecular identifiers was used for the TCRbeta library. MiXCR, run by TCRdb on the PCR reads, gives a single entry per CDR3 protein. This sample has approximately 490,000 distinct CDR3 sequences, with about 10% found just once. The sequences come from PBMCs, collected before TCRalphabeta/CD19-depleted stem cell transplant. Source of these receptors: a child aged 2-15 years with inherited bone marrow failure, due to receive a stem cell transplant.

This clonotype showed up many times. The V call is TRBV25-1, the J call TRBJ2-7; D possibly corresponds to TRBD2 (7 bases). Germline values: CDR1 MGHDK, CDR2 SYGVNS. Trimming left V 5 bases short and J 3 bases short, with 14 bases between. The CDR3 sequence is 14 residues long. The CDR3 reads CASSRGGIFYEQYF. Written as DNA, the CDR3 is TGTGCCAGCAGTAGGGGGGGGATATTCTACGAGCAGTACTTC.

This clonotype has ten or more counts. The chain has TRBV6-1 and TRBJ2-7; 9 nucleotides line up with TRBD1. CDR3 length: 15 residues. The germline V gene has CDR1 MNHNS and CDR2 SASEGT. After removal of 4 bases from V and 5 bases from J, the junction contained 9 bases not matched to a gene. The CDR3 spells CASSVVQGAVHEQYF. For the CDR3, the DNA is TGTGCCAGCAGTGTGGTACAGGGGGCAGTCCACGAGCAGTACTTC.

This clonotype was seen repeatedly, ten times or more. The chain combines TRBV5-6 with TRBJ1-3, with D hard to call. Germline CDR1 and CDR2: SGHDT and YYEEEE. V lost 5 bases and J 1 base, leaving 10 bases between the germline ends. The CDR3 covers 14 residues. Here the CDR3 DNA reads TGTGCCAGCAGTGTATCGGGGTCTGGAAACACCATATATTTT. Translating it yields CASSVSGSGNTIYF. Based on the CDR3 plus reference TRBV5-6 and TRBJ1-3, the full variable domain is DAGVTQSPTHLIKTRGQQVTLRCSPKSGHDTVSWYQQALGQGPQFIFQYYEEEERQRGNFPDRFSGHQFPNYSSELNVNALLLGDSALYLCASSVSGSGNTIYFGEGSWLTVV.

This clonotype has only a few counts. V usage is TRBV6-2 or TRBV6-3 and J usage is TRBJ2-7; 9 bases map to TRBD2. CDR1 is MNHEY, CDR2 SVGEGT, per germline. V lost 4 bases and J lost 1; bases outside the gene matches: 5. CDR3 length: 15 residues. The CDR3 loop reads CASSSWTSASYEQYF. For the CDR3, the DNA is TGTGCCAGCAGTTCTTGGACTAGCGCATCCTACGAGCAGTACTTC.

This clonotype was recorded many times. J is TRBJ2-7 and V is TRBV5-1; 12 nucleotides match TRBD1. The CDR3 totals 15 residues. CDR1 SGHRS and CDR2 YFSETQ come from the germline V gene. After removal of 0 bases from V and 5 bases from J, the junction contained 3 bases not matched to a gene. As DNA, the CDR3 is TGCGCCAGCAGCTTGGGGGACAGGGGGCCAAACGAGCAGTACTTC. It yields the protein CASSLGDRGPNEQYF.

This clonotype was seen a handful of times. J is TRBJ2-3 and V is TRBV27, with a weak D call TRBD1 (5 bases). Germline CDR1 and CDR2: MNHEY and SMNVEV (reference sequence). The CDR3 is made up of 15 amino acids. V was trimmed by 5 bases and J by 6 bases, leaving 18 bases between them. CDR3 in amino acids: CASSIQATVPDTQYF. In nucleotides, the CDR3 is TGTGCCAGCAGTATACAGGCGACAGTCCCGGATACGCAGTATTTT.

This clonotype was observed at least ten times. The genes are TRBV20-1 and TRBJ2-5, with D hard to call. Germline V gives CDR1 DFQATT, CDR2 SNEGSKA (reference sequence). V gave up 5 bases and J gave up 0 bases, with 7 bases separating them. This CDR3 comprises 12 residues. The CDR3 here is CSAQENQETQYF. Written as DNA, the CDR3 is TGCAGTGCTCAGGAAAACCAAGAGACCCAGTACTTC.

The sample holds one count of this clonotype. This may arise from a read error, as a much more abundant clone is one base away. The rearrangement joins TRBV2 to TRBJ2-3, with D possibly matching TRBD1 (5 bases). CDR1 and CDR2 (germline): SNHLY, FYNNEI. Trimming took 10 bases from V and 2 from J, leaving 13 bases between them. The CDR3 has 13 residues. CDR3 nucleotides: TGTGCCAACAAAAAGGACACCACAGATACGCAGTATTTT. As protein: CANKKDTTDTQYF.

Ten or more counts support this clonotype. V and J are TRBV5-6 and TRBJ2-7; perhaps TRBD1 as D (5 bases). From germline, CDR1 is SGHDT and CDR2 YYEEEE. This CDR3 has 16 residues. Deletions cut 3 bases from V and 0 bases from J, with 16 bases between. This CDR3 reads CASSYRQRLSSYEQYF. Written as DNA, the CDR3 is TGTGCCAGCAGCTACAGACAGCGCTTAAGCTCCTACGAGCAGTACTTC.

This clonotype came up a few times. The rearrangement joins TRBV7-9 to TRBJ1-1; the D is unclear. The CDR3 totals 13 residues. Germline values: CDR1 SEHNR, CDR2 FQNEAQ (reference sequence). V lost 3 bases, J lost 1 base, and 6 bases lay in between. The CDR3 region has the DNA TGTGCCAGCAGCTTCGCACAGAACACTGAAGCTTTCTTT. Translating gives CASSFAQNTEAFF.

This clonotype was picked up many times. The chain uses TRBV7-8 and TRBJ1-1; no clear D gene. V was shortened by 11 bases and J by 4 bases, with 29 bases between the two germline ends. CDR1 is SGHVS, CDR2 FQNEAQ, per germline. CDR3 size: 17 residues. Written as DNA, the CDR3 is TGTGCCTCCCAACTAATGGGTAGCTTTGCATGGGGCACTGAAGCTTTCTTT. Its translation: CASQLMGSFAWGTEAFF.

This clonotype was recorded a few times. A read error may account for a junction end that differs from germline. This chain connects TRBV9 to TRBJ2-1; D is possibly TRBD2 (6 bases). Germline values: CDR1 SGDLS, CDR2 YYNGEE. CDR3 length: 14 amino acids. CDR3 loop: CASSVALGLPEQVF. The CDR3 region has the DNA TGTGCCAGCAGCGTAGCCCTAGGACTACCTGAGCAAGTCTTC. Variable domain in full (rest from reference TRBV9 and TRBJ2-1): DSGVTQTPKHLITATGQRVTLRCSPRSGDLSVYWYQQSLDQGLQFLIQYYNGEERAKGNILERFSAQQFPDLHSELNLSSLELGDSALYFCASSVALGLPEQVFGPGTRLTVL.

This clonotype was counted at least ten times. The genes are TRBV10-2 and TRBJ2-2, with D possibly being TRBD1 (5 bases). In germline, CDR1 is WSHSY, CDR2 SAAADI. The CDR3 sequence is 14 residues long. With 9 bases removed from V and 0 bases from J, the gap between germline ends came to 11 bases. CDR3 DNA: TGCGCCAGAGGGGCGGACGCGAACACCGGGGAGCTGTTTTTT. It codes for CARGADANTGELFF.

This clonotype was picked up many times. The rearrangement joins TRBV6-1 to TRBJ2-1; weak D call: TRBD2 (6 bases). Trimming took 9 bases from V and 6 from J, leaving 18 bases between them. From germline, CDR1 is MNHNS and CDR2 SASEGT. CDR3 length equals 14 residues. As DNA, the CDR3 is TGTGCCAGGTCCCTCGGGAGCGGGCCCAATGAGCAGTTCTTC. Protein: CARSLGSGPNEQFF.

At least ten counts were recorded for this clonotype. The rearrangement links TRBV7-2 to TRBJ2-1; maybe TRBD2 (6 bases). CDR3 length: 15 residues. The germline gives CDR1 SGHTA, CDR2 FQGNSA. Trimming left V 5 bases short and J 9 bases short, with 20 bases between. This chain's CDR3 is CASSQRYRAGSEQFF. The CDR3 coding sequence is TGTGCCAGCAGCCAGAGGTATCGAGCGGGCAGTGAGCAGTTCTTC.

This clonotype was picked up many times. The CDR3 reads CSVDPGGGDTQYF. The CDR3 DNA reads as TGCAGCGTTGATCCGGGGGGGGGAGATACGCAGTATTTT. J is TRBJ2-3 and V is TRBV29-1, with 8 bases that match TRBD2. Looked up from germline, CDR1 is SQVTM and CDR2 is ANQGSEA. J lost 5 bases, V lost 3 bases, and 4 bases had no gene match. This CDR3 is 13 amino acids long.

This clonotype was counted ten times or more. The J gene is TRBJ2-7, the V gene TRBV6-2 or TRBV6-3; D not certain. CDR1 is MNHEY, CDR2 SVGEGT, per germline. The length of the CDR3 is 12 residues. The V gene lost 5 bases and the J gene lost 2 bases, with 7 bases spanning the gap. The CDR3 sequence is CASSNPAYEQYF. In DNA form, the CDR3 reads TGTGCCAGCAGTAATCCGGCCTACGAGCAGTACTTC.

The chain uses TRBV29-1 and TRBJ2-1, with 10 bases matching TRBD2. Germline-derived CDR1 and CDR2 are SQVTM and ANQGSEA. V shed 2 bases and J 2 bases; nucleotides not matched to a gene: 3. The CDR3 has 15 amino acids. The CDR3 protein is CSVELAGAPYNEQFF. CDR3 DNA: TGCAGCGTTGAACTAGCGGGAGCCCCCTACAATGAGCAGTTCTTC.

This clonotype was detected many times. This chain joins TRBV4-3 and TRBJ2-1; 8 bases match TRBD2. The CDR3 extends over 18 amino acids. Germline CDR1 LGHNA, CDR2 YSLEER. Unmatched junction bases numbered 7, after V lost 0 bases and J lost 0 bases. The DNA of the CDR3 is TGCGCCAGCAGCCAAGATTGGACTAGCCTGAGCTCCTACAATGAGCAGTTCTTC. Its translation is CASSQDWTSLSSYNEQFF.

The chain uses TRBV4-3 and TRBJ2-1; 7 positions agree with TRBD2. CDR1 is LGHNA and CDR2 is YSLEER in the germline V gene. The CDR3 loop spans 16 amino acids. With 0 bases clipped from V and 1 base from J, the junction kept 3 bases outside the gene matches. DNA of the CDR3: TGCGCCAGCAGCCAAGATTTGGGGGGGTCCTACAATGAGCAGTTCTTC. It codes for CASSQDLGGSYNEQFF.

This clonotype was seen repeatedly, ten times or more. V gene TRBV15 combines with J gene TRBJ2-5; D is possibly TRBD2 (5 bases). V lost 1 base and J 0 bases, leaving 9 bases between the germline ends. Looked up from germline, CDR1 is LNHNV and CDR2 is YYDKDF (reference sequence). This CDR3 region has 15 residues. CDR3 in DNA: TGTGCCACCAGCAGAGCAAGGGAGTACCAAGAGACCCAGTACTTC. Its protein product is CATSRAREYQETQYF.